These 22 T cell receptor beta chains share one sample of origin, sequenced in a study of blood T cell repertoires in COVID-19. Profiled with immunoSEQ multiplex PCR; TCRdb holds only in-frame clones, not every one. The table lists fewer than 350,000 clones, roughly 90% of them singletons. The material sequenced was peripheral blood. Every receptor here comes from an older woman with COVID-19, enrolled during active disease.

V and J are TRBV11-1 and TRBJ1-1, with D unclear. Trimming removed 1 base at V and 6 bases at J, with 12 bases between. The V gene's germline CDR1 is SGHAT and CDR2 FQDESV (reference sequence). CDR3 length: 14 amino acids. CDR3 coding DNA: TGTGCCAGCAGCTTAGACAGACATCGCTCTGAAGCTTTCTTT. Amino acid sequence: CASSLDRHRSEAFF. Full variable domain (rest looked up from reference TRBV11-1 and TRBJ1-1): EAEVAQSPRYKITEKSQAVAFWCDPISGHATLYWYRQILGQGPELLVQFQDESVVDDSQLPKDRFSAERLKGVDSTLKIQPAELGDSAMYLCASSLDRHRSEAFFGQGTRLTVV.

The rearrangement joins TRBV6-5 to TRBJ1-5, with unresolved D. The CDR3 has 13 amino acids. The germline CDR1 and CDR2 sequences are MNHEY and SVGAGI. V was trimmed by 5 bases and J by 8 bases, leaving 13 bases between them. The CDR3 sequence: CASSRDFWEPQHF. DNA of the CDR3: TGTGCCAGCAGTCGGGATTTCTGGGAGCCCCAGCATTTT.

The chain couples TRBV6-5 to TRBJ2-7; D may be TRBD1 (7 bases). From germline, CDR1 is MNHEY and CDR2 SVGAGI. The length of the CDR3 is 16 residues. V was shortened by 4 bases and J by 2 bases, with 18 bases between the two germline ends. CDR3 in amino acids: CASSSARGAFAYEQYF. In DNA, the CDR3 is TGTGCCAGCAGTTCGGCCAGGGGGGCCTTCGCCTACGAGCAGTACTTC.

This chain joins TRBV3-1 (or the pseudogene TRBV3-2) and TRBJ2-5, with 7 nucleotides matching TRBD2. CDR1 is LGHDT and CDR2 is YNNKEL in the germline V gene (reference sequence). With V trimmed by 2 bases and J by 4 bases, 10 bases remained unmatched. The CDR3 spans 16 residues. CDR3 nucleotides: TGTGCCAGCAGCCAACCTAAGGAGGGCGGGAGAGAGACCCAGTACTTC. It is translated as CASSQPKEGGRETQYF.

This chain connects TRBV6-1 to TRBJ1-1; TRBD1 matches 7 bases. The germline V gene has CDR1 MNHNS and CDR2 SASEGT. The length of the CDR3 is 16 residues. The junction had 5 bases not matched to a gene; V was cut back by 1 base and J by 0 bases. The CDR3 DNA follows: TGTGCCAGCAGTGAAGGTTCCCAGGGGGTGAACACTGAAGCTTTCTTT. Translating it yields CASSEGSQGVNTEAFF.

V and J are TRBV5-6 and TRBJ1-2; D uncertain. The ends were cut back, 4 bases at V and 6 bases at J, with 10 bases in the middle. The germline gives CDR1 SGHDT, CDR2 YYEEEE. The CDR3 totals 12 residues. CDR3 protein: CASSLVNHGYTF. CDR3 in DNA: TGTGCCAGCAGCCTCGTAAATCATGGCTACACCTTC.

The chain is built from TRBV6-5 and TRBJ1-5, with 9 bases matching TRBD1. The CDR3 spans 14 residues. Germline-derived CDR1 and CDR2 are MNHEY and SVGAGI. V lost 6 bases to trimming and J lost 6 bases; unmatched junction nucleotides: 6. The CDR3 loop reads CASSHTGGGQPQHF. The DNA of the CDR3 is TGTGCCAGCAGCCACACAGGGGGCGGTCAGCCCCAGCATTTT.

The DNA for the CDR3 is TGTGCCAGTAGTATTAATACGGGGAAAAACTATGGCTACACCTTC. Protein product: CASSINTGKNYGYTF. This rearrangement joins TRBV19 to TRBJ1-2; D unclear. Trimming removed 3 bases at V and 2 bases at J, with 13 bases between. Germline V CDR1 and CDR2: LNHDA, SQIVND (reference sequence). The CDR3 length is 15 residues.

The chain employs TRBV5-1 and TRBJ1-2, with 10 bases fitting TRBD1. With 4 bases clipped from V and 4 bases from J, the junction kept 13 bases outside the gene matches. The CDR3 covers 17 residues. The germline V gene encodes CDR1 SGHRS and CDR2 YFSETQ. CDR3 amino acids: CASSPRTGTGDIYGYTF. Here the CDR3 DNA reads TGCGCCAGCAGCCCAAGAACCGGGACAGGGGATATCTATGGCTACACCTTC.

The rearrangement uses TRBV18 and TRBJ1-2; the D gene is possibly TRBD1 (6 bases). The germline gives CDR1 KGHSH, CDR2 LQKENI. V shed 4 bases and J shed 1 base, with 13 bases lying between them. The CDR3 has 15 residues. In DNA form, the CDR3 reads TGTGCCAGCTCACTAGTAGGGGACAATAACTATGGCTACACCTTC. Residues: CASSLVGDNNYGYTF.

This clone was seen just once. V is TRBV18 and J is TRBJ1-1, with 9 nucleotides matching TRBD1. Unmatched junction bases numbered 8, after V lost 3 bases and J lost 3 bases. Germline assignment: CDR1 KGHSH and CDR2 LQKENI. This CDR3 is built from 16 residues. CDR3 in amino acids: CASSPTAGTGYTEAFF. Written as DNA, the CDR3 is TGTGCCAGCTCACCGACCGCCGGGACAGGGTACACTGAAGCTTTCTTT.

V is TRBV18 and J is TRBJ2-3; 9 bases map to TRBD1. The CDR3 runs to 15 residues. Germline-derived CDR1 and CDR2 are KGHSH and LQKENI. Trimming removed 3 bases from V and 6 bases from J; junction bases left unmatched: 7. CDR3 region: CASSPGTGLWDTQYF. The CDR3 DNA follows: TGTGCCAGCTCACCCGGGACAGGGCTTTGGGATACGCAGTATTTT.

V is TRBV6-2 or TRBV6-3 and J is TRBJ1-1; 9 nucleotides agree with TRBD1. The CDR3 consists of 14 residues. Germline V gene data show CDR1 as MNHEY and CDR2 as SVGEGT. V gave up 6 bases and J gave up 10 bases; unmatched junction bases: 12. CDR3 bases: TGTGCCAGCAGCCCGGGACAGGGACTCGGCGGAGCTTTCTTT. It codes for CASSPGQGLGGAFF.

The CDR3: CASSYLGQGEGYTF. CDR3 DNA: TGTGCCAGCAGTTACTTAGGACAGGGAGAGGGCTACACCTTC. This chain connects TRBV6-5 to TRBJ1-2; 8 bases are shared with TRBD1. Germline CDR1 and CDR2: MNHEY and SVGAGI. This CDR3 region has 14 residues. Losses at the gene ends were 1 base for V and 8 bases for J; bases not matched to a gene: 6.

V usage is TRBV28 and J usage is TRBJ1-2; no firm D call. The CDR3 consists of 14 residues. CDR1 is MDHEN, CDR2 SYDVKM, per germline. Trimming removed 2 bases at V and 6 bases at J, with 13 bases between. The CDR3 DNA reads TGTGCCAGCAGTTTAGGCGTTCAGGTCGATGGCTACACCTTC. Its translation is CASSLGVQVDGYTF.

The J gene is TRBJ2-5, the V gene TRBV9, with 11 positions matching TRBD2. V was clipped by 3 bases and J by 5 bases; unmatched bases: 12. The germline V gene has CDR1 SGDLS and CDR2 YYNGEE. This CDR3 is built from 17 residues. CDR3 sequence: CASSGLSGGAYYETQYF. In DNA form, the CDR3 reads TGTGCCAGCAGCGGACTTAGCGGGGGGGCCTATTACGAGACCCAGTACTTC.

The chain links TRBV11-2 to TRBJ2-1, with 9 bases fitting TRBD1. From germline, CDR1 is SGHAT and CDR2 FQNNGV. This CDR3 is built from 15 residues. V lost 5 bases and J lost 7; bases outside the gene matches: 9. CDR3 region: CASSQSRDRVNEQFF. The CDR3 nucleotides read TGTGCCAGCAGCCAGTCCCGGGACAGGGTTAATGAGCAGTTCTTC.

The V gene is TRBV4-2, the J gene TRBJ2-2; 10 bases are shared with TRBD2. The CDR3 loop spans 17 amino acids. Germline CDR1 is LGHNA and CDR2 is YNFKEQ. V was pared by 0 bases and J by 7 bases, with 8 bases of the junction left unmatched. The CDR3 coding sequence is TGTGCCAGCAGCCAAGAAGAGCGGGGGGGCCGGAGCGGGGAGCTGTTTTTT. Protein product: CASSQEERGGRSGELFF.

The V gene is TRBV7-9, the J gene TRBJ1-2; D not certain. Trimming removed 0 bases from V and 1 base from J, with 6 bases in between. CDR1 and CDR2 from the germline V gene are SEHNR and FQNEAQ (reference sequence). The CDR3 has 14 amino acids. CDR3 loop: CASSLAEVNYGYTF. The DNA of the CDR3 is TGTGCCAGCAGCTTAGCCGAGGTTAACTATGGCTACACCTTC.

V is TRBV9 and J is TRBJ2-2, with 7 bases aligning to TRBD2. J lost 4 bases, V lost 1 base, and 13 bases had no gene match. Germline lookup yields CDR1 SGDLS and CDR2 YYNGEE. This CDR3 comprises 18 residues. This chain's CDR3 is CASSVPQEARGGTGELFF. The CDR3 nucleotides are TGTGCCAGCAGCGTACCGCAGGAGGCCCGCGGGGGCACCGGGGAGCTGTTTTTT.

This chain uses TRBV6-6 with TRBJ2-3; 11 bases match TRBD2. Germline assignment: CDR1 MNHNY and CDR2 SVGAGI (reference sequence). The ends lost 7 bases at V and 9 bases at J; junction bases unmatched: 12. The CDR3 runs to 15 residues. The CDR3 DNA sequence: TGTGCCAGCAAATATAGCGGGGGGGCCCGACAGACGCAGTATTTT. Residues: CASKYSGGARQTQYF.

The gene calls are TRBV9 and TRBJ2-7, with TRBD1 matching over 7 bases. The CDR3 is 17 amino acids. Germline-derived CDR1 and CDR2 are SGDLS and YYNGEE. The ends lost 0 bases at V and 2 bases at J; junction bases unmatched: 11. Here the CDR3 DNA reads TGTGCCAGCAGCGTAGGGGACAGAGGAAGGCCCACCTACGAGCAGTACTTC. Encoded protein: CASSVGDRGRPTYEQYF.